A selection of T cell receptor beta chains follows, all from one sample in a study of response to subunit inactivated influenza vaccine. Using its own MiXCR run on the RT-PCR reads, TCRdb lists one record per CDR3 protein. This sample has over 400,000 distinct CDR3 sequences, with around 9.9% found just once. The sample was PBMCs from blood, taken 45 days after vaccination. The receptors derive from a man in his fifties or sixties who received an inactivated influenza vaccine. Each CDR3 is given with its conserved first and last residue. The D gene is left open where the match is weak. The listing skips clone size in some rows; elsewhere it reads once, few, many or a size class.

d_gene: TRBD1; j_gene: TRBJ2-7; abundance: -; v_gene: TRBV5-5; CDR3aa: CASSVGQGADYEQYF; CDR3nt: TGTGCCAGCAGCGTGGGACAGGGGGCTGACTACGAGCAGTACTTC
d_gene: -; j_gene: TRBJ2-7; abundance: -; v_gene: TRBV11-2; CDR3aa: CASSLLTGSPYEQYF; CDR3nt: TGTGCCAGCAGCTTACTGACAGGTTCCCCCTACGAGCAGTACTTC
d_gene: -; j_gene: TRBJ1-5; abundance: -; v_gene: TRBV6-4; CDR3aa: CPSPGPRDQPQHF; CDR3nt: TGTCCCAGTCCCGGGCCAAGGGATCAGCCCCAGCATTTT
d_gene: -; j_gene: TRBJ2-2; abundance: few; v_gene: TRBV11-2; CDR3aa: CASSSMGGNTGELFF; CDR3nt: TGTGCCAGCAGCTCCATGGGGGGAAACACCGGGGAGCTGTTTTTT
d_gene: -; j_gene: TRBJ2-1; abundance: many; v_gene: TRBV12-3/TRBV12-4; CDR3aa: CASSLGQDNEQFF; CDR3nt: TGTGCCAGCAGTTTGGGACAAGACAATGAGCAGTTCTTC
d_gene: -; j_gene: TRBJ2-7; abundance: -; v_gene: TRBV20-1; CDR3aa: CSAPRDLSSYEQYF; CDR3nt: TGCAGTGCTCCCAGGGACCTTAGCTCCTACGAGCAGTACTTC
d_gene: TRBD2; j_gene: TRBJ2-1; abundance: -; v_gene: TRBV5-5; CDR3aa: CASSNGARLAGDSPVF; CDR3nt: TGTGCCAGCAGCAACGGAGCGCGGCTAGCGGGCGACAGCCCGGTCTTC
d_gene: -; j_gene: TRBJ2-7; abundance: many; v_gene: TRBV5-1; CDR3aa: CASRPTAAYEQYF; CDR3nt: TGCGCCAGCCGACCGACAGCGGCCTACGAGCAGTACTTC
d_gene: TRBD2; j_gene: TRBJ2-1; abundance: few; v_gene: TRBV6-2/TRBV6-3; CDR3aa: CASGVTSGNEQFF; CDR3nt: TGTGCCAGCGGCGTCACTAGCGGCAATGAGCAGTTCTTC
d_gene: -; j_gene: TRBJ2-2; abundance: -; v_gene: TRBV6-2/TRBV6-3; CDR3aa: CASSYGLAFANTGELFF; CDR3nt: TGTGCCAGCAGTTACGGTCTAGCGTTCGCGAACACCGGGGAGCTGTTTTTT
d_gene: TRBD2; j_gene: TRBJ2-5; abundance: many; v_gene: TRBV29-1; CDR3aa: CSVALAGGWETQYF; CDR3nt: TGCAGCGTGGCGCTAGCGGGAGGGTGGGAGACCCAGTACTTC
d_gene: -; j_gene: TRBJ2-3; abundance: many; v_gene: TRBV12-3/TRBV12-4; CDR3aa: CASSTGTNTDTQYF; CDR3nt: TGTGCCAGCAGTACCGGGACAAACACAGATACGCAGTATTTT
d_gene: -; j_gene: TRBJ1-2; abundance: few; v_gene: TRBV7-9; CDR3aa: CASSLSGLYGYTF; CDR3nt: TGTGCCAGCAGCTTATCCGGTCTCTATGGCTACACCTTC
d_gene: TRBD2; j_gene: TRBJ2-3; abundance: -; v_gene: TRBV27; CDR3aa: CASSSRPGLAGATDTQYF; CDR3nt: TGTGCCAGCAGTTCACGCCCCGGACTAGCGGGCGCCACAGATACGCAGTATTTT
d_gene: -; j_gene: TRBJ1-5; abundance: few; v_gene: TRBV7-9; CDR3aa: CASSSHPGEVNQPQHF; CDR3nt: TGTGCCAGCAGCTCCCACCCAGGGGAGGTCAATCAGCCCCAGCATTTT
d_gene: TRBD2; j_gene: TRBJ2-7; abundance: few; v_gene: TRBV6-1; CDR3aa: CASSRRTSGLYEQYF; CDR3nt: TGTGCCAGCAGTCGCCGCACTAGCGGACTCTACGAGCAGTACTTC
d_gene: -; j_gene: TRBJ2-5; abundance: few; v_gene: TRBV24-1; CDR3aa: CATSDWRSTRQETQYF; CDR3nt: TGTGCCACCAGTGATTGGCGGTCAACCCGCCAAGAGACCCAGTACTTC
d_gene: TRBD2; j_gene: TRBJ2-2; abundance: -; v_gene: TRBV7-3; CDR3aa: CASSLNPLSLAGDNTGELFF; CDR3nt: TGTGCCAGCAGCTTAAATCCCCTCTCTCTAGCGGGTGATAACACCGGGGAGCTGTTTTTT
d_gene: TRBD2; j_gene: TRBJ2-7; abundance: few; v_gene: TRBV12-3/TRBV12-4; CDR3aa: CASRYPGLALYEQYF; CDR3nt: TGTGCCAGCAGGTATCCGGGACTAGCGCTGTACGAGCAGTACTTC
d_gene: -; j_gene: TRBJ1-6; abundance: -; v_gene: TRBV7-8; CDR3aa: CASSLEAGLNSPLHF; CDR3nt: TGTGCCAGCAGCTTAGAGGCAGGCCTAAATTCACCCCTCCACTTT
d_gene: -; j_gene: TRBJ1-5; abundance: few; v_gene: TRBV20-1; CDR3aa: CSARVTGYSNQPQHF; CDR3nt: TGCAGTGCTAGAGTGACAGGTTATAGCAATCAGCCCCAGCATTTT
d_gene: TRBD1; j_gene: TRBJ2-7; abundance: few; v_gene: TRBV12-3/TRBV12-4; CDR3aa: CASSRDGQGSYEQYF; CDR3nt: TGTGCCAGCAGCCGAGACGGACAGGGCTCCTACGAGCAGTACTTC
d_gene: TRBD2; j_gene: TRBJ2-1; abundance: many; v_gene: TRBV20-1; CDR3aa: CSASGFYNEQFF; CDR3nt: TGCAGCGCTAGCGGGTTCTACAATGAGCAGTTCTTC
d_gene: -; j_gene: TRBJ2-2; abundance: few; v_gene: TRBV7-2; CDR3aa: CASPQGWSGELFF; CDR3nt: TGTGCCAGCCCTCAGGGTTGGTCCGGGGAGCTGTTTTTT
d_gene: -; j_gene: TRBJ2-2; abundance: -; v_gene: TRBV7-9; CDR3aa: CASSLPGVNTGELFF; CDR3nt: TGTGCCAGCAGCCTCCCGGGGGTGAACACCGGGGAGCTGTTTTTT
d_gene: TRBD1; j_gene: TRBJ2-2; abundance: many; v_gene: TRBV5-4; CDR3aa: CASSRDSSGTGELFF; CDR3nt: TGTGCCAGCAGCCGGGACAGTTCGGGCACCGGGGAGCTGTTTTTT
d_gene: -; j_gene: TRBJ2-3; abundance: -; v_gene: TRBV4-1; CDR3aa: CASSQNALDTQYF; CDR3nt: TGCGCCAGCAGCCAAAACGCATTAGATACGCAGTATTTT
d_gene: -; j_gene: TRBJ1-2; abundance: few; v_gene: TRBV5-1; CDR3aa: CASSSLTDGYTF; CDR3nt: TGCGCCAGCAGCTCCCTGACAGATGGCTACACCTTC
d_gene: TRBD2; j_gene: TRBJ2-5; abundance: few; v_gene: TRBV7-2; CDR3aa: CASSLSSGGFETQYF; CDR3nt: TGTGCCAGCAGCTTAAGTAGCGGGGGCTTCGAGACCCAGTACTTC
d_gene: -; j_gene: TRBJ1-1; abundance: -; v_gene: TRBV20-1; CDR3aa: CSAREGHMNTEAFF; CDR3nt: TGCAGTGCTAGGGAGGGACACATGAACACTGAAGCTTTCTTT